These 16 T cell receptor beta chains were sequenced from one sample in a study of OX40 agonist ivuxolimab in advanced cancers. Libraries were prepared by immunoSEQ multiplex PCR; TCRdb keeps only in-frame clonotypes and omits some of them. The sample includes 50,000 to 70,000 clones, 85% to 90% of them seen just once. Source: CD4+ or CD8+ T cells sorted from blood, taken in a trial of the OX40 agonist ivuxolimab. The receptors come from an adult with an advanced solid tumor such as melanoma, head and neck, liver or kidney cancer.

V and J are TRBV4-2 and TRBJ1-1; D remains ambiguous. The ends were cut back, 1 base at V and 3 bases at J, with 3 bases in the middle. Germline V gene lookup returns CDR1 LGHNA and CDR2 YNFKEQ. The CDR3 has 12 residues. The CDR3 is CASSQVDTEAFF. The DNA for the CDR3 is TGTGCCAGCAGCCAAGTCGACACTGAAGCTTTCTTT.

J is TRBJ2-1 and V is TRBV5-4; TRBD1 might be the D (6 bases). The CDR3 runs 12 residues. With 5 bases removed from V and 5 bases from J, the gap between germline ends came to 8 bases. Germline CDR1 reads SGHNT; CDR2 reads YYREEE (reference sequence). This chain's CDR3 is CASSWTDNEQFF. In nucleotides, the CDR3 is TGTGCCAGCAGTTGGACAGACAATGAGCAGTTCTTC.

This chain links TRBV10-2 with TRBJ2-1, with D possibly matching TRBD2 (6 bases). The V gene's germline CDR1 is WSHSY and CDR2 SAAADI. The CDR3 extends over 13 amino acids. V lost 7 bases to trimming and J lost 0 bases, with 7 bases between them. The CDR3 is CASIADSYNEQFF. The CDR3 nucleotides are TGCGCCAGCATAGCGGACTCCTACAATGAGCAGTTCTTC.

This chain uses TRBV5-1 with TRBJ2-7, with 7 bases that match TRBD2. The germline V gene has CDR1 SGHRS and CDR2 YFSETQ. Losses at the gene ends were 4 bases for V and 0 bases for J; bases not matched to a gene: 4. The CDR3 is 14 amino acids. The CDR3 bases are TGCGCCAGCAGCCGAGCGGGGAACTCCTACGAGCAGTACTTC. Protein: CASSRAGNSYEQYF. Full variable domain (rest looked up from reference TRBV5-1 and TRBJ2-7): KAGVTQTPRYLIKTRGQQVTLSCSPISGHRSVSWYQQTPGQGLQFLFEYFSETQRNKGNFPGRFSGRQFSNSRSEMNVSTLELGDSALYLCASSRAGNSYEQYFGPGTRLTVT.

The chain is built from TRBV19 and TRBJ2-7; D unresolved. The germline CDR1 and CDR2 sequences are LNHDA and SQIVND (reference sequence). The CDR3 has 16 amino acids. V was pared by 1 base and J by 0 bases, with 13 bases between. This chain's CDR3 is CASSIVVKGSSYEQYF. DNA for the CDR3: TGTGCCAGTAGTATAGTTGTCAAGGGAAGCTCCTACGAGCAGTACTTC. Drawing the rest from reference TRBV19 and TRBJ2-7, the complete variable domain is DGGITQSPKYLFRKEGQNVTLSCEQNLNHDAMYWYRQDPGQGLRLIYYSQIVNDFQKGDIAEGYSVSREKKESFPLTVTSAQKNPTAFYLCASSIVVKGSSYEQYFGPGTRLTVT.

The chain carries TRBV11-3 and TRBJ2-2, with a possible D match to TRBD2 (6 bases). CDR1 SGHNT and CDR2 YENEEA come from the germline V gene. Trimming stripped 5 bases from V and 6 bases from J, with 13 bases between. The CDR3 has 14 amino acids. Here the CDR3 DNA reads TGTGCCAGCAGCATAAATAGGAGGGCCGGGGAGCTGTTTTTT. This translates into CASSINRRAGELFF.

This chain connects TRBV9 to TRBJ1-4; tentatively, D is TRBD1 (6 bases). The ends were cut back, 4 bases at V and 6 bases at J, with 25 bases in the middle. Germline V gene data show CDR1 as SGDLS and CDR2 as YYNGEE. The length of the CDR3 is 18 residues. CDR3 region: CASSPAANRGLLHEKLFF. As DNA, the CDR3 is TGTGCCAGCAGCCCTGCCGCGAATAGGGGGTTGTTGCATGAAAAACTGTTTTTT.

Only a few counts were recorded for this clone. V is TRBV10-2 and J is TRBJ1-1, with D hard to call. Per germline, CDR1 WSHSY and CDR2 SAAADI. V dropped 4 bases and J dropped 0 bases, with 12 bases sitting between them. The CDR3 sequence is 15 residues long. The CDR3 reads CASSAWRAMNTEAFF. Written as DNA, the CDR3 is TGCGCCAGCAGTGCTTGGAGGGCCATGAACACTGAAGCTTTCTTT.

The chain employs TRBV4-1 and TRBJ2-7; perhaps TRBD1 as D (7 bases). Trimming removed 0 bases from V and 4 bases from J, with 10 bases in between. Germline assignment: CDR1 MGHRA and CDR2 YSYEKL. CDR3 length: 14 residues. The chain's CDR3 is CASSQDPGGYEQYF. The CDR3 DNA is TGCGCCAGCAGCCAAGACCCAGGGGGGTACGAGCAGTACTTC.

This clone was recorded only once. The rearrangement links TRBV9 to TRBJ1-6; unclear D gene. The germline CDR1 and CDR2 sequences are SGDLS and YYNGEE. With 0 bases removed from V and 5 bases from J, the gap between germline ends came to 9 bases. The CDR3 extends over 15 amino acids. The CDR3 loop is CASSVAGMDNSPLHF. In DNA, the CDR3 is TGTGCCAGCAGCGTAGCGGGGATGGATAATTCACCCCTCCACTTT.

This rearrangement joins TRBV7-9 to TRBJ2-5; 9 bases align to TRBD2. Germline loops: CDR1 SEHNR, CDR2 FQNEAQ (reference sequence). V lost 4 bases and J lost 4; bases outside the gene matches: 4. The CDR3 length is 14 residues. This CDR3 is CASSWAGGPETQYF. The CDR3 bases are TGTGCCAGCAGCTGGGCGGGGGGGCCAGAGACCCAGTACTTC.

V gene TRBV27 combines with J gene TRBJ2-7; 8 bases align to TRBD2. The CDR3 loop spans 14 amino acids. Germline V gives CDR1 MNHEY, CDR2 SMNVEV (reference sequence). J gave up 3 bases and V 0 bases, and 1 base lay outside the gene matches. This CDR3 is CASSLSGGGYEQYF. CDR3 DNA: TGTGCCAGCAGTTTATCCGGGGGGGGCTACGAGCAGTACTTC.

The chain carries TRBV15 and TRBJ1-1, with D perhaps matching TRBD1 (6 bases). V was cut by 0 bases and J by 5 bases, with 19 bases left in between. The CDR3 spans 17 residues. The germline V gene has CDR1 LNHNV and CDR2 YYDKDF (reference sequence). Here the CDR3 reads CATSRDPRGRSGTEAFF. The CDR3 DNA reads as TGTGCCACCAGCAGAGATCCCCGGGGGCGGTCTGGGACTGAAGCTTTCTTT.

The V and J genes are TRBV2 and TRBJ2-1; 11 bases match TRBD2. Germline CDR1 reads SNHLY; CDR2 reads FYNNEI. The CDR3 contains 15 residues. Trimming cost V 6 bases and J 6 bases; bases outside gene matches: 7. CDR3 in DNA: TGTGCCAGCAGCGGAACTAGCGGGAGTGGCAATGAGCAGTTCTTC. It codes for CASSGTSGSGNEQFF.

The chain has TRBV7-9 and TRBJ1-1; 9 bases agree with TRBD1. This CDR3 is 15 amino acids long. J was trimmed by 2 bases and V by 6 bases; bases with no gene match: 7. CDR1 SEHNR and CDR2 FQNEAQ come from the germline V gene (reference sequence). The CDR3 loop is CASRDPTGGNTEAFF. CDR3 DNA: TGTGCCAGCAGGGACCCGACAGGGGGTAACACTGAAGCTTTCTTT.

The V call is TRBV5-5, the J call TRBJ2-7; tentative D call: TRBD2 (6 bases). This CDR3 is 17 amino acids long. The germline gives CDR1 SGHKS, CDR2 YYEKEE (reference sequence). The V end lost 0 bases, the J end lost 0 bases, and 16 bases lay between the germline ends. The CDR3 nucleotides are TGTGCCAGCAGCTTGGCCCCCTGGGGACTGGACTCCTACGAGCAGTACTTC. Protein sequence: CASSLAPWGLDSYEQYF.